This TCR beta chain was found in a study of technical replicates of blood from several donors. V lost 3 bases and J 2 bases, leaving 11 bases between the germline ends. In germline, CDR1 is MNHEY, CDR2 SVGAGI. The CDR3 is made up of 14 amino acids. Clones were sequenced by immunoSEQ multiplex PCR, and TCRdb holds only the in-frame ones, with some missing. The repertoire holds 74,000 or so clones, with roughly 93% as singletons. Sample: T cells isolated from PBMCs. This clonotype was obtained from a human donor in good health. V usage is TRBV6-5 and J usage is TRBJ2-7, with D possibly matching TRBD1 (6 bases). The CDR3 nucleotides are TGTGCCAGCAGTTATGGACAGACCGCCTACGAGCAGTACTTC. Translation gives CASSYGQTAYEQYF.